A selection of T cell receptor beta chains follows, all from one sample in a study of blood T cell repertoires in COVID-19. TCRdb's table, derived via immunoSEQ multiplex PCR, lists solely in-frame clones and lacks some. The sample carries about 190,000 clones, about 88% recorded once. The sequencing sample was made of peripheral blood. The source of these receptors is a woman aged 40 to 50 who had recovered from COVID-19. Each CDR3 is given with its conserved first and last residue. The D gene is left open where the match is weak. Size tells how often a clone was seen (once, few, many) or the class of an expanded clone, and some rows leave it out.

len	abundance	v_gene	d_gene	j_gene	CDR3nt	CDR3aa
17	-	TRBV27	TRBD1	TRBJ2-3	TGTGCCAGCAGTCGACTGGGACAGGGGGTATCAACAGATACGCAGTATTTT	CASSRLGQGVSTDTQYF
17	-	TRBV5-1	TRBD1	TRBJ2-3	TGCGCCAGCAGCTATGGACAGGCCACAGCTAGCACAGATACGCAGTATTTT	CASSYGQATASTDTQYF
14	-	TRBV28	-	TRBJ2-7	TGTGCCAGCAGACCCTCCGACAGACCCTACGAGCAGTACTTC	CASRPSDRPYEQYF
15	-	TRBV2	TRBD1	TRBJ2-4	TGTGCCAGCAGCGATCTCGCCGGACAGGGAAGAGTTCAGTACTTC	CASSDLAGQGRVQYF
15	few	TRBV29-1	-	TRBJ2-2	TGCAGCGTTGTGTCTGCCAGGGGTAACACCGGGGAGCTGTTTTTT	CSVVSARGNTGELFF
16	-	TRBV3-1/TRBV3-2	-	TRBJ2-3	TGTGCCAGCAGCCTCGGGGGCGGGGGTCGCACAGATACGCAGTATTTT	CASSLGGGGRTDTQYF
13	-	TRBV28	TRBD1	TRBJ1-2	TGTGCCAGCATCCGGACAGGGACCTATGGCTACACCTTC	CASIRTGTYGYTF
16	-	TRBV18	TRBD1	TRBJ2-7	TGTGCCACCGAACCTGGGAGACGACAGGGCTCCAGGGAGCAGTACTTC	CATEPGRRQGSREQYF
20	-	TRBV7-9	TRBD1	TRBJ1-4	TGTGCCAGCAGCACACGCCACGGGACAGGAAAGGATGTTACTAATGAAAAACTGTTTTTT	CASSTRHGTGKDVTNEKLFF
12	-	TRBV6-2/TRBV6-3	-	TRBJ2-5	TGTGCCAGCAGCCCCCCGGGAGAGACCCAGTACTTC	CASSPPGETQYF
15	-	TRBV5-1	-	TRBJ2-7	TGCGCCAGCAGCTTGGTCGGGACTCTCTCCTACGAGCAGTACTTC	CASSLVGTLSYEQYF
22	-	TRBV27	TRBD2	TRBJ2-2	TGTGCCAGCAGTCCTCTTCTGGACAGCCGGATCGGACTAGCGGAGAACACCGGGGAGCTGTTTTTT	CASSPLLDSRIGLAENTGELFF
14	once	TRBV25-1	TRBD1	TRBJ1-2	TGTGCCAGCAGTGAGGGACAGGGGGCCGGTGGCTACACCTTC	CASSEGQGAGGYTF
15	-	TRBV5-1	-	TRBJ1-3	TGCGCCAGCAGCTTGGTGGTTAGCTCTGGAAACACCATATATTTT	CASSLVVSSGNTIYF
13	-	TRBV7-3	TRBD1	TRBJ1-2	TGTGCCAGCAGGACAGGGACTAACTATGGCTACACCTTC	CASRTGTNYGYTF
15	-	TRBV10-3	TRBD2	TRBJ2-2	TGTGCCATCAGTCTTAGCGGGAGTCTCACCGGGGAGCTGTTTTTT	CAISLSGSLTGELFF
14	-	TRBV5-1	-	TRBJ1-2	TGCGCCAGCAGCTTGGGTGACAGGAGCTATGGCTACACCTTC	CASSLGDRSYGYTF
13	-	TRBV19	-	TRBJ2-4	TGTGCCAGTAGTATACTGAGGACTGACATTCAGTACTTC	CASSILRTDIQYF
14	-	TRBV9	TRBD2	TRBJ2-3	TGTGCCAGCAGCATCGCGGGAGAGGGGGATACGCAGTATTTT	CASSIAGEGDTQYF
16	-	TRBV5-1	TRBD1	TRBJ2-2	TGCGCCAGCAGCCCTCAGACAGGGCTGAACACCGGGGAGCTGTTTTTT	CASSPQTGLNTGELFF
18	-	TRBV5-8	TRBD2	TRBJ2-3	TGTGCCAGCAGCTTATCGGTTGGCGGGAGTACCGGCACAGATACGCAGTATTTT	CASSLSVGGSTGTDTQYF
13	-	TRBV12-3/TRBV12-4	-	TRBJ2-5	TGTGCCAGCAGTTCCGACAGCCAAGAGACCCAGTACTTC	CASSSDSQETQYF
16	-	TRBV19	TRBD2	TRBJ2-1	TGTGCCAGTAGTATTTCGGCTAGCGGGAGGGTTGGTGAGCAGTTCTTC	CASSISASGRVGEQFF
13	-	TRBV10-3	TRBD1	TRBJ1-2	TGTGCCATCCTTGGGCAGGGGGTGAATGGCTACACCTTC	CAILGQGVNGYTF